This T cell receptor beta chain emerged from a study of cytomegalovirus exposure and HLA in healthy donors. Use of 60 Vbeta and 13 Jbeta primers characterized the PCR. The assay was immunoSEQ multiplex PCR, and TCRdb's table has in-frame clones only and misses some. The data hold some 120,000 clones, with roughly 69% observed a single time. V was pared by 0 bases and J by 4 bases, with 12 bases between. The CDR3 covers 15 residues. Germline V gives CDR1 SGDLS, CDR2 YYNGEE. The V and J genes are TRBV9 and TRBJ2-3, with D maybe TRBD2 (5 bases). The TCR was taken from a woman in her thirties or forties in good health and CMV-seropositive. The sequenced sample consisted of PBMCs. CDR3 residues: CASSVDARGPDTQYF. CDR3 DNA sequence: TGTGCCAGCAGCGTAGACGCCCGGGGTCCAGATACGCAGTATTTT.